The clone carrying this TCR beta chain has ten or more counts. Time point specified: newly diagnosed GD, antithyroid drugs for less than 3 months. Making the TCR library involved RNA that had been extracted from PBMCs. The TCR beta library used iRepertoire HTBI primers with Arm-PCR amplification of CDR3. TCRdb itself ran the multiplex PCR reads through MiXCR, one entry per CDR3 protein. The sample holds approximately 480,000 distinct CDR3 sequences, 15% to 20% seen once. The germline gives CDR1 GTSNPN, CDR2 SVGIG (reference sequence). Trimming shortened V by 3 bases and J by 1 base, and 7 bases separated the two germline ends. The CDR3 length is 12 residues. The sample originates from a study of regulatory T cells in long-lasting Graves disease. This sample also belongs to another study, concerning T cells in Graves' hyperthyroidism and ophthalmopathy.

Specimen: peripheral blood mononuclear cells (PBMCs), collected at new diagnosis, from a patient treated with antithyroid drugs. The chain combines TRBV30 with TRBJ2-7; D is perhaps TRBD2 (6 bases). This receptor was taken from a man aged 35 to 55 with Graves disease. DNA for the CDR3: TGTGCCTGGAGCGGGGGTTCCTACGAGCAGTACTTC. Protein: CAWSGGSYEQYF.